The 11 T cell receptor beta chains given below trace back to one sample, sequenced in a study of blood T cells in healthy people across ages. Then a second PCR, running about 7 to 11 cycles, was carried out with a sample-barcoded 5' primer and a J-beta primer mix. TCRdb redid the calling of the 5' RACE reads with MiXCR, one entry per CDR3 protein. This table holds approximately 2,000,000 distinct CDR3 sequences, around 40% found once. Sequenced: blood. The source of these receptors is a human donor in good health.

The chain uses TRBV6-2 or TRBV6-3 and TRBJ2-7, with D unclear. The V and J ends lost 1 base and 3 bases respectively, with 10 bases between them. CDR1 is MNHEY, CDR2 SVGEGT, per germline. The CDR3 length is 14 residues. CDR3 in amino acids: CASSYWQLFYEQYF. CDR3 nucleotides: TGTGCCAGCAGTTACTGGCAGCTGTTCTACGAGCAGTACTTC.

With respect to this clonotype: Being one base from a much bigger clone, this may be a read error. The chain employs TRBV29-1 and TRBJ1-2; D unclear. The CDR3 sequence is 10 residues long. Deletions cut 3 bases from V and 12 bases from J, with 11 bases between. From germline, CDR1 is SQVTM and CDR2 ANQGSEA. In DNA, the CDR3 is TGCAGCGTTGATGATGGAGGCCACACCTTC. Protein sequence: CSVDDGGHTF.

This chain uses TRBV2 with TRBJ2-7, with TRBD1 matching over 8 bases. The CDR3 spans 16 residues. Germline CDR1 and CDR2: SNHLY and FYNNEI. With V trimmed by 2 bases and J by 0 bases, 6 bases remained unmatched. In DNA, the CDR3 is TGTGCCAGCAGTGAAATCCCCAGGGGGCCCTCCTACGAGCAGTACTTC. This gives the protein CASSEIPRGPSYEQYF.

V gene TRBV5-1 combines with J gene TRBJ2-7; D may be TRBD1 (6 bases). The CDR3 spans 12 residues. Germline loops: CDR1 SGHRS, CDR2 YFSETQ. Trimming took off 5 bases at V and 5 bases at J, with 11 bases between the two ends. In nucleotides, the CDR3 is TGCGCCAGCAGGGACAGTCTCGACGAGCAGTACTTC. Its protein is CASRDSLDEQYF.

V usage is TRBV6-6 and J usage is TRBJ1-5, with a tentative D call TRBD1 (5 bases). Germline loops: CDR1 MNHNY, CDR2 SVGAGI (reference sequence). The CDR3 consists of 13 residues. The ends were cut back, 10 bases at V and 4 bases at J, with 14 bases in the middle. The CDR3 loop reads CAMSQGRNQPQHF. Here the CDR3 DNA reads TGTGCCATGAGTCAGGGCAGAAATCAGCCCCAGCATTTT.

Many counts were recorded for this clonotype. The V and J genes are TRBV7-9 and TRBJ1-2; D call uncertain. The ends were cut back, 4 bases at V and 4 bases at J, with 19 bases in the middle. This CDR3 contains 16 residues. Germline assignment: CDR1 SEHNR and CDR2 FQNEAQ (reference sequence). The CDR3, as DNA: TGTGCCAGCAGCTCTACGGACCGCTCCCCGGGCTATGGCTACACCTTC. As protein: CASSSTDRSPGYGYTF.

This clonotype appeared a few times. J is TRBJ2-3 and V is TRBV10-3; D call uncertain. Trimming removed 2 bases at V and 0 bases at J, with 9 bases between. The germline V gene encodes CDR1 ENHRY and CDR2 SYGVKD. This CDR3 is 15 amino acids long. As DNA, the CDR3 is TGTGCCATCAGTGAGCAGTTGGTGAGCACAGATACGCAGTATTTT. Protein sequence: CAISEQLVSTDTQYF.

The J gene is TRBJ1-6, the V gene TRBV13, with unresolved D. The V gene lost 4 bases and the J gene lost 13 bases, with 11 bases spanning the gap. This CDR3 has 12 residues. Germline lookup yields CDR1 PRHDT and CDR2 FYEKMQ (reference sequence). Here the CDR3 reads CASSSGGAPLHF. The CDR3 DNA is TGTGCCAGCAGCTCAGGTGGAGCGCCCCTCCACTTT.

The rearrangement uses TRBV7-2 and TRBJ2-7; possible D gene TRBD2, 6 bases. Germline V gives CDR1 SGHTA, CDR2 FQGNSA. V was clipped by 7 bases and J by 0 bases, with 16 bases between them. The CDR3 consists of 15 residues. The CDR3: CASTEPGLSSYEQYF. The CDR3 coding sequence is TGTGCCAGCACCGAACCGGGACTGAGCTCCTACGAGCAGTACTTC.

This clonotype was seen a few times. The gene calls are TRBV14 and TRBJ1-1; tentative D call: TRBD1 (6 bases). This CDR3 has 15 residues. The germline V gene encodes CDR1 SGHDN and CDR2 FVKESK. Between the trimmed V and J ends, which lost 6 bases and 0 bases, there was a span of 14 bases. CDR3 protein: CASRGFGQLNTEAFF. The DNA of the CDR3 is TGTGCCAGCAGGGGATTTGGACAGTTGAACACTGAAGCTTTCTTT.

V is TRBV4-1 and J is TRBJ2-7; 7 bases map to TRBD1. V lost 2 bases to trimming and J lost 3 bases; unmatched junction nucleotides: 16. The CDR3 runs 18 residues. The V gene's germline CDR1 is MGHRA and CDR2 YSYEKL. CDR3 DNA: TGCGCCAGCAGCCAACGGGTCTTCCGGGACAGAGCCCACTACGAGCAGTACTTC. Translation: CASSQRVFRDRAHYEQYF.